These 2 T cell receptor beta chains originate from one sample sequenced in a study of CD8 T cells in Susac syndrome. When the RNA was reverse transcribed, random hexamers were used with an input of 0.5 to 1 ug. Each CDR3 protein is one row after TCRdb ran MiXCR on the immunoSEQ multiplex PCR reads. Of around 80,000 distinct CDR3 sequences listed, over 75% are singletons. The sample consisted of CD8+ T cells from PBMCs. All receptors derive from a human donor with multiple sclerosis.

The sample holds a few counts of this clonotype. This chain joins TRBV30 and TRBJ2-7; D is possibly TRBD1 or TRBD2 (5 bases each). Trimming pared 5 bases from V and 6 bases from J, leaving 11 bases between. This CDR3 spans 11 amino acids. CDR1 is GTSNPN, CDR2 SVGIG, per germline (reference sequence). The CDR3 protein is CAWERGSEQYF. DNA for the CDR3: TGTGCCTGGGAACGGGGCAGCGAGCAGTACTTC.

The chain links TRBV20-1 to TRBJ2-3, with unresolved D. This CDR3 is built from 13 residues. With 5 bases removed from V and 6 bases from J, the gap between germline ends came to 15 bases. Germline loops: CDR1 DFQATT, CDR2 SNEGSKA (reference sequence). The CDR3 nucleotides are TGCAGTGCTGGAACAGAAAAGTATGATACGCAGTATTTT. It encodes CSAGTEKYDTQYF.